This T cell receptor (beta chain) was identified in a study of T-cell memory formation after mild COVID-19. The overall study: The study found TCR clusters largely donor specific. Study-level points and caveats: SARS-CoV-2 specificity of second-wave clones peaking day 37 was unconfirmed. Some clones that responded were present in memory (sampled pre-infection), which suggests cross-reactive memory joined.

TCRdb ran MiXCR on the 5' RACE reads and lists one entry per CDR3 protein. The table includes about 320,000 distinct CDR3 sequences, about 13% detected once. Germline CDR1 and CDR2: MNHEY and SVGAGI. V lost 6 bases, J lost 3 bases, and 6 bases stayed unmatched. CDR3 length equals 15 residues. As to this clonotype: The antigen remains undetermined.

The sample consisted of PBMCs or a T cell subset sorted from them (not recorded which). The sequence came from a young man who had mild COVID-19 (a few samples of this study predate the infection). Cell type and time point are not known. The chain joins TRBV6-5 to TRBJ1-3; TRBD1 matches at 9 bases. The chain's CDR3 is CASSHGTGSGNTIYF. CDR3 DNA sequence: TGTGCCAGCAGCCACGGGACAGGGAGTGGAAACACCATATATTTT.